The 21 T cell receptor beta chains below were found in one sample sequenced in a study of blood T cell repertoires in COVID-19. The assay was immunoSEQ multiplex PCR, and TCRdb's table has in-frame clones only and misses some. This sample has 200,000 to 250,000 clones, with around 88% found just once. Sample: peripheral blood. The receptors originated from a man aged 80 or over with acute or convalescent COVID-19.

The J gene is TRBJ2-3, the V gene TRBV3-1 (or the pseudogene TRBV3-2), with no clear D. The CDR3 covers 14 residues. Germline V gene data show CDR1 as LGHDT and CDR2 as YNNKEL (reference sequence). The ends were cut back, 4 bases at V and 1 base at J, with 9 bases in the middle. Written as DNA, the CDR3 is TGTGCCAGCAGCCGAAGTGGGCGCACAGATACGCAGTATTTT. Translation: CASSRSGRTDTQYF.

This clone was counted a few times. The rearrangement links TRBV4-1 to TRBJ2-7; possible D gene TRBD2, 6 bases. V was cut by 0 bases and J by 7 bases, with 10 bases left in between. Germline loops: CDR1 MGHRA, CDR2 YSYEKL. The CDR3 is 13 residues long. The DNA for the CDR3 is TGCGCCAGCAGCCAAGAACGGCGGGGAGAGCAGTACTTC. Protein sequence: CASSQERRGEQYF.

V and J are TRBV29-1 and TRBJ2-7; D not resolved. The CDR3 has 13 residues. Trimming pared 3 bases from V and 1 base from J, leaving 10 bases between. Germline loops: CDR1 SQVTM, CDR2 ANQGSEA. CDR3 in DNA: TGCAGCGTTGAGGAGTCTAGTTCCTACGAGCAGTACTTC. Protein sequence: CSVEESSSYEQYF.

This chain connects TRBV7-8 to TRBJ1-6; TRBD1 matches at 7 bases. This CDR3 region has 17 residues. Losses at the gene ends were 6 bases for V and 7 bases for J; bases not matched to a gene: 15. Germline CDR1 is SGHVS and CDR2 is FQNEAQ. Here the CDR3 DNA reads TGTGCCAGCAGACCCCTGGGGCAGGGGGTCCCAAATTCACCCCTCCACTTT. It codes for CASRPLGQGVPNSPLHF.

This chain uses TRBV6-6 with TRBJ1-3; D is perhaps TRBD1 (5 bases). The CDR3 is 15 amino acids. Trimming removed 6 bases from V and 0 bases from J, with 12 bases in between. Germline assignment: CDR1 MNHNY and CDR2 SVGAGI (reference sequence). The CDR3 sequence is CASSPDRSSGNTIYF. The CDR3 DNA follows: TGTGCCAGCAGCCCAGACAGAAGCTCTGGAAACACCATATATTTT.

The chain is built from TRBV10-3 and TRBJ1-2, with 9 bases identical to TRBD1. Germline V gene sequence: CDR1 ENHRY, CDR2 SYGVKD. V was pared by 2 bases and J by 4 bases, with 5 bases of the junction left unmatched. CDR3 length: 15 residues. The CDR3 DNA follows: TGTGCCATCAGTGAGGGGGGACAGGGAACCTATGGCTACACCTTC. This gives the protein CAISEGGQGTYGYTF.

This clone was seen only a few times. The gene calls are TRBV5-4 and TRBJ1-2; 9 nucleotides align to TRBD1. Germline values: CDR1 SGHNT, CDR2 YYREEE (reference sequence). The trim removed 0 bases at V and 8 bases at J, leaving 8 bases unmatched. This CDR3 spans 15 amino acids. The CDR3 spells CASSLAGQGPWGYTF. DNA of the CDR3: TGTGCCAGCAGCTTGGCGGGACAGGGCCCGTGGGGCTACACCTTC.

The chain uses TRBV24-1 and TRBJ1-5, with 7 positions matching TRBD1. CDR1 and CDR2 from the germline V gene are KGHDR and SFDVKD. The CDR3 spans 15 residues. The ends lost 3 bases at V and 4 bases at J; junction bases unmatched: 5. This CDR3 reads CATSDPGQFNQPQHF. CDR3 bases: TGTGCCACCAGTGATCCGGGACAGTTTAATCAGCCCCAGCATTTT.

The gene calls are TRBV4-3 and TRBJ1-2; possibly TRBD1 for D (6 bases). Germline V gene data show CDR1 as LGHNA and CDR2 as YSLEER. The length of the CDR3 is 15 residues. The ends were cut back, 0 bases at V and 8 bases at J, with 16 bases in the middle. CDR3 loop: CASSQDYSTGKGYTF. CDR3 DNA: TGCGCCAGCAGCCAAGATTACAGTACAGGGAAGGGCTACACCTTC.

This sequence joins TRBV19 and TRBJ2-5, with D tentatively TRBD2 (5 bases). The germline CDR1 and CDR2 sequences are LNHDA and SQIVND (reference sequence). The CDR3 has 13 amino acids. V lost 9 bases and J lost 1, with 12 bases in between. Here the CDR3 reads CASSEGVQETQYF. In nucleotides, the CDR3 is TGTGCCAGCTCAGAGGGCGTCCAAGAGACCCAGTACTTC.

The chain couples TRBV18 to TRBJ2-7, with a possible D match to TRBD2 (5 bases). V dropped 6 bases and J dropped 2 bases, with 17 bases sitting between them. This CDR3 contains 15 residues. Germline V CDR1 and CDR2: KGHSH, LQKENI. The CDR3 nucleotides read TGTGCCAGCTCTCAAGGCAGCGGAGACGCCTACGAGCAGTACTTC. Encoded protein: CASSQGSGDAYEQYF.

This sequence joins TRBV29-1 and TRBJ2-3, with 12 nucleotides matching TRBD2. The CDR3 consists of 17 residues. The V and J ends lost 7 bases and 2 bases, in that order; junction bases with no gene match: 13. Germline CDR1 SQVTM, CDR2 ANQGSEA. CDR3 in DNA: TGCAGCGCCCGAGGCCTTGGACTAGCGGGGACCACAGATACGCAGTATTTT. It is translated as CSARGLGLAGTTDTQYF.

The chain is built from TRBV2 and TRBJ2-1; D may be TRBD2 (5 bases). V lost 9 bases and J lost 0, with 12 bases in between. The CDR3 is 14 amino acids. Germline V lookup: CDR1 SNHLY, CDR2 FYNNEI. The CDR3, as DNA: TGTGCCAGTCGAGGGCCGAGCTCCTACAATGAGCAGTTCTTC. Protein sequence: CASRGPSSYNEQFF.

This clone has a single count. This chain connects TRBV6-5 to TRBJ2-3, with D maybe TRBD2 (6 bases). Trimming cost V 6 bases and J 8 bases, with 15 bases left between them. The V gene's germline CDR1 is MNHEY and CDR2 SVGAGI. The CDR3 loop spans 13 amino acids. CDR3 sequence (DNA): TGTGCCAGCAGATCCAGCGGGTGGGGTACGCAGTATTTT. It encodes CASRSSGWGTQYF.

This clone appeared a few times. The chain carries TRBV19 and TRBJ1-5; 9 nucleotides agree with TRBD1. The CDR3 extends over 15 amino acids. J gave up 7 bases and V 1 base, and 5 bases lay outside the gene matches. CDR1 and CDR2 (germline): LNHDA, SQIVND (reference sequence). CDR3 nucleotides: TGTGCCAGTAGTATAGGAGGGACAGGGTGGCAGCCCCAGCATTTT. It specifies CASSIGGTGWQPQHF.

V is TRBV9 and J is TRBJ2-5, with 11 bases that match TRBD2. This CDR3 is built from 18 residues. Germline V gene sequence: CDR1 SGDLS, CDR2 YYNGEE. V gave up 0 bases and J gave up 2 bases; unmatched junction bases: 9. For the CDR3, the DNA is TGTGCCAGCAGCGTAGCCACTAGCGGGGGCGTTGGACAAGAGACCCAGTACTTC. Translation: CASSVATSGGVGQETQYF. The full variable domain, its missing parts supplied by reference TRBV9 and TRBJ2-5, is DSGVTQTPKHLITATGQRVTLRCSPRSGDLSVYWYQQSLDQGLQFLIQYYNGEERAKGNILERFSAQQFPDLHSELNLSSLELGDSALYFCASSVATSGGVGQETQYFGPGTRLLVL.

The V call is TRBV11-2, the J call TRBJ2-1, with a tentative D call TRBD2 (7 bases). The germline V gene has CDR1 SGHAT and CDR2 FQNNGV. The CDR3 contains 16 residues. V gave up 2 bases and J gave up 8 bases, with 19 bases separating them. The CDR3 DNA is TGTGCCAGCAGCTTATATCAAGGGGGAGGGTATGATGAGCAGTTCTTC. This sequence encodes CASSLYQGGGYDEQFF.

J is TRBJ1-3 and V is TRBV28; no reliable D call. CDR3 length: 16 residues. CDR1 is MDHEN and CDR2 is SYDVKM in the germline V gene. Deletions cut 2 bases from V and 0 bases from J, with 11 bases between. The CDR3 is CASSLDHSFSGNTIYF. The CDR3 DNA is TGTGCCAGCAGTTTAGACCACAGTTTCTCTGGAAACACCATATATTTT.

The rearrangement joins TRBV5-4 to TRBJ2-3; D is possibly TRBD2 (5 bases). Germline CDR1 and CDR2: SGHNT and YYREEE (reference sequence). The CDR3 is made up of 17 amino acids. V was trimmed by 1 base and J by 2 bases, leaving 17 bases between them. CDR3 residues: CASSLFLAGINTDTQYF. CDR3 coding DNA: TGTGCCAGCAGCTTGTTCCTAGCCGGGATCAACACAGATACGCAGTATTTT. Using reference TRBV5-4 and TRBJ2-3 for the parts outside the CDR3, the full variable domain is ETGVTQSPTHLIKTRGQQVTLRCSSQSGHNTVSWYQQALGQGPQFIFQYYREEENGRGNFPPRFSGLQFPNYSSELNVNALELDDSALYLCASSLFLAGINTDTQYFGPGTRLTVL.

The rearrangement uses TRBV5-8 and TRBJ1-6, with a possible D match to TRBD1 (6 bases). Trimming cost V 2 bases and J 10 bases, with 16 bases left between them. CDR3 length: 15 residues. CDR1 is SGHTS and CDR2 is YDEGEE in the germline V gene. CDR3 DNA sequence: TGTGCCAGCAGCTTCTCGCCAGGGGTCCGATCACCCCTCCACTTT. It is translated as CASSFSPGVRSPLHF.

The chain uses TRBV5-1 and TRBJ1-3, with 10 bases lining up with TRBD1. CDR1 is SGHRS and CDR2 is YFSETQ in the germline V gene. J gave up 2 bases and V 0 bases, and 5 bases lay outside the gene matches. This CDR3 is built from 17 residues. This CDR3 is CASSLATGTGAGNTIYF. DNA of the CDR3: TGCGCCAGCAGCTTGGCGACCGGGACAGGGGCTGGAAACACCATATATTTT.